This T cell receptor beta chain was profiled in a study of blood T cell repertoires in COVID-19. For the study at large: Whether acute or convalescent, the COVID-19 samples came from the United States, Italy and Spain. T cells, B-cell-depleted T cells, or PBMCs supplied cDNA or gDNA.

While infection was still active, Seattle patients were enrolled and then followed longitudinally. A single count supports this clone. Generated by immunoSEQ multiplex PCR, the TCRdb table keeps only in-frame clones and is missing some. Of approximately 460,000 clones listed, 80% to 90% are singletons. The V gene's germline CDR1 is KGHDR and CDR2 SFDVKD. V was cut by 6 bases and J by 6 bases, with 8 bases left in between. There are 12 residues in the CDR3. The clonotype was recovered from a young man with COVID-19, enrolled during active disease. The chain uses TRBV24-1 and TRBJ2-1; D not certain. Sequencing was carried out using peripheral blood. As DNA, the CDR3 is TGTGCCACCAGTAATGTATTCAATGAGCAGTTCTTC. Protein: CATSNVFNEQFF.